This TCR beta chain originates from a study of control samples from healthy donors and cancer patients. Assay used: immunoSEQ multiplex PCR; TCRdb lists only in-frame clones, some missing. The table has 45,000 or so clones, 91% seen once. This CDR3 region has 13 residues. V lost 5 bases, J lost 6 bases, and 11 bases lay in between. Germline CDR1 is MNHEY and CDR2 is SVGAGI. The TCR originated in a woman aged 40-49 years with head and neck cancer. Sequences were obtained from PBMCs. The V and J genes are TRBV6-5 and TRBJ2-1; D remains unclear. The chain's CDR3 is CASSPATLNEQFF. CDR3 DNA sequence: TGTGCCAGCAGTCCAGCAACCCTCAATGAGCAGTTCTTC.